This T cell receptor (beta chain) originates from a study of OX40 agonist ivuxolimab in advanced cancers. Overall study context: Eligibility rules accepted prior anti-PD-1, anti-PD-L1 or anti-CTLA-4 therapy, and 40% to 50% had some.

Germline CDR1 is MNHEY and CDR2 is SMNVEV (reference sequence). This CDR3 contains 16 residues. Trimming cost V 3 bases and J 0 bases, with 13 bases left between them. The table came from immunoSEQ multiplex PCR; TCRdb's copy has only in-frame clones and leaves some out. The table has 70,000 to 85,000 clones, 70% to 90% seen once. This chain joins TRBV27 and TRBJ2-3; tentatively, D is TRBD2 (6 bases). Sequencing used CD4+ or CD8+ T cells sorted from blood, obtained in a trial of the OX40 agonist ivuxolimab. This clonotype was obtained from an adult with an advanced solid tumor such as melanoma, head and neck, liver or kidney cancer. DNA of the CDR3: TGTGCCAGCAGTTTTCTCTTAGCGGATAGCACAGATACGCAGTATTTT. Residues: CASSFLLADSTDTQYF.